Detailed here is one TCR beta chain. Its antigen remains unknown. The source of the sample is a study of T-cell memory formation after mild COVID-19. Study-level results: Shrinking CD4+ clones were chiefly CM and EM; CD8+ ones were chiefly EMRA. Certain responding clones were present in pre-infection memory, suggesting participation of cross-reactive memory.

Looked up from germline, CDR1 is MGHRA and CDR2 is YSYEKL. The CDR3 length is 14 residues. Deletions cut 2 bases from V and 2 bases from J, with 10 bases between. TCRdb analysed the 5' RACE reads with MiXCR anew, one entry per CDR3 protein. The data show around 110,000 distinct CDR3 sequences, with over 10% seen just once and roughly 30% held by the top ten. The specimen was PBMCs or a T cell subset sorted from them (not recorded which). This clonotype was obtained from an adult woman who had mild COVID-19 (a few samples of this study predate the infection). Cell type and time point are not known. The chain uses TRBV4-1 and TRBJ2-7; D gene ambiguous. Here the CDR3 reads CASSQFGRAYEQYF. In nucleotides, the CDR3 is TGCGCCAGCAGCCAATTTGGACGGGCCTACGAGCAGTACTTC.